This entry lists 26 T cell receptor beta chains sequenced from one sample in a study of blood T cell repertoires in COVID-19. Using immunoSEQ multiplex PCR, the repertoire was profiled, and TCRdb retains in-frame clones only, with some absent. The sample has about 290,000 clones; around 81% are singletons. The sequenced sample was peripheral blood. Receptor source: a woman in her fifties or sixties with active or convalescent COVID-19.

This clone was counted once. CDR3 coding DNA: TGTGCCACCAGCAGAGACCCATTTATTGAGGGCAGGCAGCCCCAGCATTTT. This translates into CATSRDPFIEGRQPQHF. This chain links TRBV15 with TRBJ1-5; D gene unclear. CDR3 length equals 17 residues. The germline V and J ends were trimmed by 0 bases and 7 bases, with 19 bases remaining between them. From germline, CDR1 is LNHNV and CDR2 YYDKDF (reference sequence).

The chain joins TRBV4-1 to TRBJ2-7; 7 bases match TRBD2. J gave up 2 bases and V 0 bases, and 7 bases lay outside the gene matches. CDR3 length equals 16 residues. Germline values: CDR1 MGHRA, CDR2 YSYEKL. As DNA, the CDR3 is TGCGCCAGCAGCCAAGATCGGGGGGTCCCTACCTACGAGCAGTACTTC. It encodes CASSQDRGVPTYEQYF.

The chain uses TRBV27 and TRBJ1-6, with TRBD1 matching over 7 bases. This CDR3 is built from 14 residues. Germline CDR1 MNHEY, CDR2 SMNVEV (reference sequence). V shed 7 bases and J 10 bases; nucleotides not matched to a gene: 10. The CDR3 region has the DNA TGTGCCAGCAAGATTACAGGGGTTGGATCACCCCTCCACTTT. It is translated as CASKITGVGSPLHF.

This rearrangement joins TRBV11-2 to TRBJ1-1, with D unresolved. CDR3 length: 12 residues. The V gene lost 1 base and the J gene lost 6 bases, with 6 bases spanning the gap. CDR1 is SGHAT, CDR2 FQNNGV, per germline. In nucleotides, the CDR3 is TGTGCCAGCAGCTTAGTGGGCCCTGAAGCTTTCTTT. Amino acid sequence: CASSLVGPEAFF.

The rearrangement joins TRBV9 to TRBJ1-1; TRBD1 agrees at 8 bases. CDR3 size: 15 residues. Germline lookup yields CDR1 SGDLS and CDR2 YYNGEE. The ends lost 6 bases at V and 2 bases at J; junction bases unmatched: 9. The CDR3: CASTSSAGGNTEAFF. In DNA, the CDR3 is TGTGCCAGCACCTCGTCCGCAGGGGGCAACACTGAAGCTTTCTTT.

V usage is TRBV15 and J usage is TRBJ2-5; 8 nucleotides align to TRBD2. V lost 0 bases to trimming and J lost 1 base; unmatched junction nucleotides: 10. The CDR3 loop spans 18 amino acids. Per the germline V gene, CDR1 is LNHNV and CDR2 is YYDKDF (reference sequence). CDR3 region: CATSRDAAGGTPQETQYF. In DNA form, the CDR3 reads TGTGCCACCAGCAGAGATGCCGCGGGAGGTACCCCCCAAGAGACCCAGTACTTC.

V usage is TRBV28 and J usage is TRBJ2-5; 14 bases are a match to TRBD2. V trimming: 5 bases; J trimming: 5 bases; junction bases outside the gene matches: 10. Germline CDR1 MDHEN, CDR2 SYDVKM. The CDR3 is 17 residues long. DNA for the CDR3: TGTGCCAGCAGTGGGCTCCGGGGACTAGCGGGAGTTGAGACCCAGTACTTC. Translation: CASSGLRGLAGVETQYF. Full variable domain (outside the CDR3, taken from reference TRBV28 and TRBJ2-5): DVKVTQSSRYLVKRTGEKVFLECVQDMDHENMFWYRQDPGLGLRLIYFSYDVKMKEKGDIPEGYSVSREKKERFSLILESASTNQTSMYLCASSGLRGLAGVETQYFGPGTRLLVL.

This clone is a singleton in its sample. The chain is built from TRBV29-1 and TRBJ2-5; no reliable D call. Germline CDR1 reads SQVTM; CDR2 reads ANQGSEA. The CDR3 has 10 amino acids. Trimming removed 7 bases at V and 4 bases at J, with 7 bases between. CDR3: CSALRETQYF. In DNA, the CDR3 is TGCAGCGCCCTGAGAGAGACCCAGTACTTC. The variable domain in full, completed from reference TRBV29-1 and TRBJ2-5, reads SAVISQKPSRDICQRGTSLTIQCQVDSQVTMMFWYRQQPGQSLTLIATANQGSEATYESGFVIDKFPISRPNLTFSTLTVSNMSPEDSSIYLCSALRETQYFGPGTRLLVL.

This clone was counted a single time. This sequence joins TRBV28 and TRBJ2-7, with 11 bases matching TRBD2. Germline CDR1 MDHEN, CDR2 SYDVKM. CDR3 length: 15 amino acids. V shed 5 bases and J 0 bases; nucleotides not matched to a gene: 3. The CDR3 DNA reads as TGTGCCAGCAGTCCCACTAGCGGGAGCTCCTACGAGCAGTACTTC. It specifies CASSPTSGSSYEQYF. The whole variable domain, remainder taken from reference TRBV28 and TRBJ2-7, is DVKVTQSSRYLVKRTGEKVFLECVQDMDHENMFWYRQDPGLGLRLIYFSYDVKMKEKGDIPEGYSVSREKKERFSLILESASTNQTSMYLCASSPTSGSSYEQYFGPGTRLTVT.

J is TRBJ2-3 and V is TRBV5-1; no clear D. CDR1 is SGHRS, CDR2 YFSETQ, per germline. V lost 5 bases to trimming and J lost 1 base, with 8 bases between them. CDR3 length: 13 amino acids. CDR3 residues: CASRFSGTDTQYF. The CDR3 nucleotides are TGCGCCAGCAGATTCTCTGGCACAGATACGCAGTATTTT.

This chain links TRBV3-1 (or the pseudogene TRBV3-2) with TRBJ1-1; tentative D call: TRBD1 (5 bases). There are 15 residues in the CDR3. With 4 bases removed from V and 4 bases from J, the gap between germline ends came to 16 bases. The germline V gene has CDR1 LGHDT and CDR2 YNNKEL (reference sequence). The DNA of the CDR3 is TGTGCCAGCAGCCCTGCGTGGGGCAGCACCACTGAAGCTTTCTTT. Its protein product is CASSPAWGSTTEAFF.

This chain connects TRBV19 to TRBJ2-3; 7 bases align to TRBD2. The ends lost 3 bases at V and 0 bases at J; junction bases unmatched: 3. The CDR3 has 15 amino acids. CDR1 is LNHDA and CDR2 is SQIVND in the germline V gene (reference sequence). CDR3 loop: CASSIGLVSTDTQYF. For the CDR3, the DNA is TGTGCCAGTAGTATCGGACTAGTTAGCACAGATACGCAGTATTTT.

This chain uses TRBV15 with TRBJ1-6; 7 bases align to TRBD1. Germline V gene data show CDR1 as LNHNV and CDR2 as YYDKDF (reference sequence). The CDR3 extends over 15 amino acids. The V segment lost 6 bases and the J segment 6 bases; nucleotides outside the gene matches: 8. The CDR3 spells CATRLDRASNSPLHF. In DNA form, the CDR3 reads TGTGCCACCAGGCTAGACAGGGCGAGTAATTCACCCCTCCACTTT.

This chain joins TRBV2 and TRBJ2-7, with 15 bases that match TRBD2. The CDR3 sequence is 17 residues long. V dropped 2 bases and J dropped 7; count of bases not matched to a gene: 9. Germline V gives CDR1 SNHLY, CDR2 FYNNEI. The CDR3 loop reads CASSERTSGRGIREQYF. As DNA, the CDR3 is TGTGCCAGCAGTGAAAGGACTAGCGGGAGGGGGATACGAGAGCAGTACTTC.

This clone was seen only a few times. This chain uses TRBV7-9 with TRBJ2-2; a weak D match, TRBD2 (5 bases). Looked up from germline, CDR1 is SEHNR and CDR2 is FQNEAQ (reference sequence). The germline V and J ends were trimmed by 5 bases and 1 base, with 14 bases remaining between them. The CDR3 has 16 amino acids. This chain's CDR3 is CASSQYGLKNTGELFF. The CDR3 bases are TGTGCCAGCAGCCAATATGGACTGAAGAACACCGGGGAGCTGTTTTTT.

J is TRBJ1-1 and V is TRBV6-5; 7 nucleotides line up with TRBD1. The CDR3 has 15 residues. The ends lost 6 bases at V and 1 base at J; junction bases unmatched: 8. The germline gives CDR1 MNHEY, CDR2 SVGAGI. In DNA, the CDR3 is TGTGCCAGCAGCGATCCGGGACAGAGGAACACTGAAGCTTTCTTT. Protein product: CASSDPGQRNTEAFF.

The chain recombines TRBV6-5 with TRBJ2-3; 11 bases match TRBD2. The germline gives CDR1 MNHEY, CDR2 SVGAGI. The CDR3 loop spans 15 amino acids. V lost 6 bases to trimming and J lost 3 bases; unmatched junction nucleotides: 5. Here the CDR3 reads CASRVAGGLTDTQYF. The CDR3 DNA is TGTGCCAGCAGGGTAGCGGGAGGGCTGACAGATACGCAGTATTTT.

The gene calls are TRBV28 and TRBJ2-3; TRBD2 aligns across 8 bases. This CDR3 is built from 16 residues. V lost 2 bases, J lost 8 bases, and 12 bases stayed unmatched. Germline CDR1 is MDHEN and CDR2 is SYDVKM. CDR3 in DNA: TGTGCCAGCAGTTTACCCGCCGGGCTAGCGGGTGGTACGCAGTATTTT. It encodes CASSLPAGLAGGTQYF.

This chain joins TRBV30 and TRBJ1-2; TRBD1 matches at 8 bases. Per the germline V gene, CDR1 is GTSNPN and CDR2 is SVGIG (reference sequence). The CDR3 is 13 amino acids. The V gene end was trimmed by 1 base and the J gene end by 6 bases; junction bases not matched to a gene: 4. CDR3 nucleotide sequence: TGTGCCTGGAGTGGCCAGGGGGCTGATGGCTACACCTTC. This encodes CAWSGQGADGYTF.

This chain uses TRBV9 with TRBJ1-5, with D tentatively TRBD1 (6 bases). V lost 3 bases to trimming and J lost 6 bases, with 16 bases between them. This CDR3 spans 15 amino acids. Germline-derived CDR1 and CDR2 are SGDLS and YYNGEE. CDR3 loop: CASSASGQGSQPQHF. DNA for the CDR3: TGTGCCAGCAGCGCGTCCGGGCAGGGGAGTCAGCCCCAGCATTTT. The variable domain in full, with the rest retrieved from reference TRBV9 and TRBJ1-5, is DSGVTQTPKHLITATGQRVTLRCSPRSGDLSVYWYQQSLDQGLQFLIQYYNGEERAKGNILERFSAQQFPDLHSELNLSSLELGDSALYFCASSASGQGSQPQHFGDGTRLSIL.

The chain employs TRBV6-5 and TRBJ2-7; 12 nucleotides align to TRBD2. The CDR3 extends over 14 amino acids. Germline values: CDR1 MNHEY, CDR2 SVGAGI. V lost 8 bases, J lost 5 bases, and 7 bases stayed unmatched. Here the CDR3 reads CASGGLAGLDEQYF. DNA of the CDR3: TGTGCCAGCGGAGGACTAGCGGGACTTGACGAGCAGTACTTC.

This clone appeared a single time. The V call is TRBV19, the J call TRBJ1-4, with 7 bases identical to TRBD1. The ends lost 4 bases at V and 6 bases at J; junction bases unmatched: 14. Germline V gives CDR1 LNHDA, CDR2 SQIVND (reference sequence). This CDR3 has 17 amino acids. In DNA form, the CDR3 reads TGTGCCAGTAGTACATCTTTCAGGGGGTCTGGTTATGAAAAACTGTTTTTT. Translation gives CASSTSFRGSGYEKLFF.

In this sample, this clone turned up once. This rearrangement joins TRBV27 to TRBJ2-2; D gene ambiguous. The germline CDR1 and CDR2 sequences are MNHEY and SMNVEV (reference sequence). CDR3 length: 15 amino acids. Trimming stripped 5 bases from V and 1 base from J, with 11 bases between. In DNA, the CDR3 is TGTGCCAGCAGTCCTCGCCCCGGGAACACCGGGGAGCTGTTTTTT. Translation gives CASSPRPGNTGELFF.

This chain uses TRBV30 with TRBJ1-1, with 8 bases matching TRBD1. J lost 5 bases, V lost 3 bases, and 5 bases had no gene match. The CDR3 runs 13 residues. In germline, CDR1 is GTSNPN, CDR2 SVGIG (reference sequence). In DNA form, the CDR3 reads TGTGCCTGGAGCGGACAGGGTGGGACTGAAGCTTTCTTT. It translates to CAWSGQGGTEAFF.

This chain uses TRBV19 with TRBJ2-2; D uncertain. Trimming left V 3 bases short and J 5 bases short, with 10 bases between. The CDR3 length is 14 residues. Germline assignment: CDR1 LNHDA and CDR2 SQIVND (reference sequence). CDR3 loop: CASSIEILTGELFF. The CDR3 DNA sequence: TGTGCCAGTAGTATTGAGATCTTAACCGGGGAGCTGTTTTTT.

This sequence joins TRBV7-6 and TRBJ1-3, with 9 bases that match TRBD1. Trimming removed 5 bases from V and 3 bases from J; junction bases left unmatched: 11. Germline values: CDR1 SGHVS, CDR2 FNYEAQ. This CDR3 contains 17 residues. The DNA of the CDR3 is TGTGCCAGCAGCAACCGGGACAGGGAAATTAGTGGAAACACCATATATTTT. This sequence encodes CASSNRDREISGNTIYF. The whole variable domain, filled in from reference TRBV7-6 and TRBJ1-3, reads GAGVSQSPRYKVTKRGQDVALRCDPISGHVSLYWYRQALGQGPEFLTYFNYEAQQDKSGLPNDRFSAERPEGSISTLTIQRTEQRDSAMYRCASSNRDREISGNTIYFGEGSWLTVV.